This T cell receptor beta chain was sequenced in a study of Graves' ophthalmopathy and Graves' hyperthyroidism. Ineligible for inclusion were patients with other autoimmune diseases, uncontrolled infections, pregnancy or lactation. Study-wide findings and caveats: A model of 13 signatures distinguished ophthalmopathy from stable hyperthyroidism at under 90% sensitivity and 81.08% specificity. Blood also harbored most expanded thyroid clonotypes above 0.001 frequency.

Transcripts of RNA were the source for amplifying TCR beta CDR3 regions. Amplification began with first-round RT-PCR using HTBI primers, then second-round multiplex PCR was performed. TCRdb fed the multiplex PCR reads into MiXCR, producing one record per CDR3 protein. The table shows some 390,000 distinct CDR3 sequences, with around 20% occurring only once. Concerning this clonotype: What it recognizes is unknown.

Germline V gene sequence: CDR1 GTSNPN, CDR2 SVGIG (reference sequence). Trimming shortened V by 5 bases and J by 8 bases, and 24 bases separated the two germline ends. The CDR3 is 15 residues long. V is TRBV30 and J is TRBJ2-5; D gene unclear. Sequences were obtained from peripheral blood. This TCR was sampled from a woman younger than 35 with Graves' ophthalmopathy. CDR3 loop: CAWAPTRTSLETQYF. CDR3 DNA sequence: TGTGCCTGGGCCCCCACCCGGACCAGTCTCGAAACCCAGTACTTC.